These T cell receptor beta chains were read from a single sample in a study of T cell responses to AZD1222 COVID-19 vaccine. Data came from immunoSEQ multiplex PCR; TCRdb stores just in-frame clones and leaves some out. The sample consists of 80,000 or so clones, over 80% of them appearing once. Sequencing used peripheral blood, obtained on day 0 of AZD1222 vaccination. The receptors shown here come from an adult in good health. Both conserved end residues are part of each CDR3. A D gene is named only where the DNA matches it firmly. Where a row states a size, it is once, few, many or the class of an expanded clone; other rows omit it.

CASSPLDRFHEQYF	TGTGCCAGCTCACCGCTTGACAGGTTCCACGAGCAGTACTTC	-	TRBV18	TRBJ2-7	-
CASSLYRVGTEAFF	TGCGCCAGCAGCCTCTATCGGGTGGGCACTGAAGCTTTCTTT	-	TRBV5-1	TRBJ1-1	-
CASSQLAGGETQYF	TGTGCCAGCAGCCAGTTAGCGGGGGGCGAGACCCAGTACTTC	-	TRBV3-1/TRBV3-2	TRBJ2-5	TRBD2
CASSLATTANTEAFF	TGCGCCAGCAGCTTGGCCACGACGGCTAACACTGAAGCTTTCTTT	once	TRBV5-1	TRBJ1-1	-
CASSLALNRGQGTYEQYF	TGTGCCAGCAGCTTAGCGCTAAATCGGGGCCAGGGAACCTACGAGCAGTACTTC	-	TRBV7-2	TRBJ2-7	-
CASSEYRGSGNTIYF	TGTGCCAGCAGTGAATACAGGGGCTCTGGAAACACCATATATTTT	few	TRBV25-1	TRBJ1-3	-
CASSQRSLEKLFF	TGTGCCAGCAGCCAAAGGTCGTTAGAAAAACTGTTTTTT	-	TRBV3-1/TRBV3-2	TRBJ1-4	-
CASSTDRNQPQHF	TGTGCCAGTAGTACCGACAGAAATCAGCCCCAGCATTTT	-	TRBV19	TRBJ1-5	-
CASSPQSSSYEQYF	TGCGCCAGCAGCCCACAATCGAGCTCCTACGAGCAGTACTTC	-	TRBV5-1	TRBJ2-7	-
CASSPRLAGAQEQFF	TGTGCCAGCAGCCCGAGACTAGCGGGAGCTCAGGAGCAGTTCTTC	few	TRBV7-2	TRBJ2-1	TRBD2
CASSLGAGGANEKLFF	TGTGCCAGCAGCCTGGGGGCCGGTGGGGCTAATGAAAAACTGTTTTTT	-	TRBV5-8	TRBJ1-4	-
CASRITAGPNYGYTF	TGTGCCAGCAGGATTACAGCTGGGCCTAACTATGGCTACACCTTC	-	TRBV6-5	TRBJ1-2	-
CASSLGGGVQETQYF	TGTGCCAGCAGCTTAGGGGGAGGGGTACAAGAGACCCAGTACTTC	-	TRBV7-9	TRBJ2-5	TRBD2
CASSSLGIRDRGIETQYF	TGTGCCAGCAGTTCCTTAGGTATCCGGGACAGGGGGATAGAGACCCAGTACTTC	-	TRBV27	TRBJ2-5	TRBD1
CAWSVGDTIYF	TGTGCCTGGAGTGTAGGTGACACCATATATTTT	-	TRBV30	TRBJ1-3	-
CASSMGGATNEKLFF	TGTGCCAGTAGTATGGGGGGGGCCACTAATGAAAAACTGTTTTTT	-	TRBV19	TRBJ1-4	-
CASSDRPNTGELFF	TGCGCCAGCAGTGACAGGCCGAACACCGGGGAGCTGTTTTTT	-	TRBV10-1	TRBJ2-2	-
CASSDSRWTSGRFLYEQYF	TGTGCCAGCAGTGACTCTAGGTGGACTAGCGGGAGATTTTTGTACGAGCAGTACTTC	-	TRBV6-4	TRBJ2-7	TRBD2
CASSPGVDYGYTF	TGCGCCAGCAGCCCAGGGGTAGACTATGGCTACACCTTC	-	TRBV5-1	TRBJ1-2	-
CASREDGLYEQYF	TGTGCCAGCAGGGAAGACGGCCTCTACGAGCAGTACTTC	-	TRBV2	TRBJ2-7	-
CASSQGDQPQHF	TGTGCCAGCTCACAGGGGGATCAGCCCCAGCATTTT	-	TRBV18	TRBJ1-5	-
CASSSVTGGASPLHF	TGTGCCAGCAGCTCAGTCACAGGGGGCGCTTCACCCCTCCACTTT	-	TRBV7-2	TRBJ1-6	TRBD1
CASSPPPRQETQYF	TGTGCCAGCAGCCCCCCGCCCCGCCAAGAGACCCAGTACTTC	-	TRBV6-5	TRBJ2-5	-
CASSYNIGTSGRSTDTQYF	TGTGCCAGCAGTTACAATATCGGGACTAGCGGGAGGAGCACAGATACGCAGTATTTT	-	TRBV6-2/TRBV6-3	TRBJ2-3	TRBD2
CASSPSIANYGYTF	TGTGCCAGCAGCCCCAGCATAGCTAACTATGGCTACACCTTC	-	TRBV7-2	TRBJ1-2	-
CASSRDNPSTDTQYF	TGTGCCAGCAGCCGGGACAACCCTAGCACAGATACGCAGTATTTT	-	TRBV5-5	TRBJ2-3	-
CASKPSGSLFEQYF	TGTGCCAGCAAACCTAGCGGGAGTCTTTTCGAGCAGTACTTC	-	TRBV6-5	TRBJ2-7	TRBD2
CASSLSSDYEQYF	TGTGCCAGCAGTTTATCCTCCGATTACGAGCAGTACTTC	-	TRBV27	TRBJ2-7	-
CASSLGVGANIQYF	TGTGCCAGCAGCTTGGGTGTGGGGGCGAACATTCAGTACTTC	-	TRBV5-6	TRBJ2-4	-
CASSQDFGLAARNEQFF	TGCGCCAGCAGCCAAGATTTCGGACTAGCGGCGAGGAATGAGCAGTTCTTC	once	TRBV4-3	TRBJ2-1	TRBD2
CASSHTLGQGYF	TGTGCCAGCAGTCACACTTTGGGACAAGGGTACTTC	-	TRBV27	TRBJ2-7	-
CASSLIAGGGYTF	TGTGCCAGCAGCTTAATCGCGGGGGGCGGCTACACCTTC	-	TRBV11-2	TRBJ1-2	-
CATSQNRGEETQYF	TGTGCCACCTCCCAGAACAGGGGGGAAGAGACCCAGTACTTC	few	TRBV18	TRBJ2-5	TRBD1
CASSRHTSESYNEQFF	TGCGCCAGCAGCCGCCATACTAGCGAGTCCTACAATGAGCAGTTCTTC	-	TRBV4-1	TRBJ2-1	TRBD2
CASSLVLAANTGELFF	TGCGCCAGCAGCTTGGTGCTAGCGGCGAACACCGGGGAGCTGTTTTTT	-	TRBV5-1	TRBJ2-2	TRBD2
CASSLDSFYGYTF	TGTGCCAGCAGCTTGGACAGTTTCTATGGCTACACCTTC	-	TRBV5-8	TRBJ1-2	-
CSVAGRGNTEAFF	TGCAGCGTTGCAGGGCGGGGAAACACTGAAGCTTTCTTT	-	TRBV29-1	TRBJ1-1	-
CASSVGLAATNEKLFF	TGTGCCAGCAGCGTAGGCCTTGCGGCAACTAATGAAAAACTGTTTTTT	-	TRBV9	TRBJ1-4	-
CASWDPTNYGYTF	TGTGCCAGTTGGGATCCGACTAACTATGGCTACACCTTC	few	TRBV10-3	TRBJ1-2	-
CASSEREQGVDTGELFF	TGTGCCAGCAGCGAGAGGGAACAGGGAGTGGACACCGGGGAGCTGTTTTTT	few	TRBV9	TRBJ2-2	-
CASSFRTNRNSYEQYF	TGTGCCAGCAGCTTCAGAACGAACCGAAATTCCTACGAGCAGTACTTC	-	TRBV11-2	TRBJ2-7	-
CASSLGLNSNQPQHF	TGTGCCAGCAGTTTAGGACTGAATAGCAATCAGCCCCAGCATTTT	-	TRBV27	TRBJ1-5	-
CASRGSSGYNEQFF	TGTGCCAGCAGGGGATCTAGCGGCTACAATGAGCAGTTCTTC	-	TRBV2	TRBJ2-1	TRBD2
CSVEPEYNEQFF	TGCAGCGTTGAACCGGAGTACAATGAGCAGTTCTTC	few	TRBV29-1	TRBJ2-1	-
CASSSVLRRGATDTQYF	TGTGCCAGCAGCTCGGTTCTCCGGCGGGGGGCCACAGATACGCAGTATTTT	-	TRBV7-2	TRBJ2-3	TRBD2
CASGKDRVGNTIYF	TGTGCTAGTGGAAAGGACAGGGTTGGAAACACCATATATTTT	-	TRBV12-5	TRBJ1-3	TRBD1
CSADSGTRNYNEQFF	TGCAGCGCTGATTCCGGGACAAGAAACTACAATGAGCAGTTCTTC	-	TRBV29-1	TRBJ2-1	-
CASSVGQVANYGYTF	TGTGCCAGCAGCGTAGGACAGGTCGCTAACTATGGCTACACCTTC	-	TRBV9	TRBJ1-2	-
CASSQDRVAGNTIYF	TGCGCCAGCAGCCAAGATCGGGTAGCTGGAAACACCATATATTTT	-	TRBV4-1	TRBJ1-3	-
CASSLDRGTGNTIYF	TGTGCCAGCAGCCTTGATAGGGGTACTGGAAACACCATATATTTT	-	TRBV7-8	TRBJ1-3	-
CASSPEGRLGSYEQYF	TGCGCCAGCAGCCCTGAAGGAAGACTGGGATCTTACGAGCAGTACTTC	-	TRBV4-1	TRBJ2-7	-
CASRYSGSGNTIYF	TGTGCCAGCAGATATTCGGGATCTGGAAACACCATATATTTT	-	TRBV19	TRBJ1-3	-
CASSQELAGVNTQYF	TGTGCCAGCAGCCAAGAACTAGCGGGAGTGAATACGCAGTATTTT	-	TRBV14	TRBJ2-3	TRBD2
CASSAGTAFDTDTQYF	TGTGCCAGCAGCGCCGGGACCGCTTTTGACACAGATACGCAGTATTTT	-	TRBV11-3	TRBJ2-3	-
CAWSPPNNYGYTF	TGTGCCTGGAGTCCACCGAACAACTATGGCTACACCTTC	-	TRBV30	TRBJ1-2	-
CASSDRAGIGVYTF	TGTGCCAGCAGTGACAGAGCGGGGATAGGTGTCTACACCTTC	few	TRBV6-4	TRBJ1-2	-
CASSVGAGANTDTQYF	TGTGCCAGCAGCGTAGGAGCGGGGGCCAACACAGATACGCAGTATTTT	-	TRBV9	TRBJ2-3	TRBD2